This is a list of T cell receptor beta chains from one sample in a study of T cells in localized non-small cell lung cancer. Data came from immunoSEQ multiplex PCR; TCRdb stores just in-frame clones and leaves some out. There are 23,000 or so clones in the sample; around 90% occur only once, and approximately 2.7% lies in the top ten. Sequencing used peripheral blood, obtained before any cancer treatment. Receptors were obtained from a woman aged 40-70 years with stage I lung adenocarcinoma. The CDR3 runs from the conserved cysteine through the conserved F or W. Each record gives: V gene, clone size, D gene, J gene, CDR3 DNA, CDR3 protein. D genes are given only for firm matches. Clone size is given for some rows only: seen once, a few or many times, or a class if the clone is expanded.

v_gene: TRBV6-4; abundance: .; d_gene: TRBD1; j_gene: TRBJ1-2; CDR3nt: TGTGCCAGCACCCTTGGACAGGGATTCTTCTATGGCTACACCTTC; CDR3aa: CASTLGQGFFYGYTF
v_gene: TRBV19; abundance: .; d_gene: .; j_gene: TRBJ1-5; CDR3nt: TGTGCCAGTAGGGACTCAAATCAGCCCCAGCATTTT; CDR3aa: CASRDSNQPQHF
v_gene: TRBV27; abundance: once; d_gene: .; j_gene: TRBJ1-1; CDR3nt: TGTGCCAGCAGCGAACCATCCGGGACATCGGCTTTCTTT; CDR3aa: CASSEPSGTSAFF
v_gene: TRBV7-9; abundance: .; d_gene: .; j_gene: TRBJ1-3; CDR3nt: TGTGCCAGCAGCTTAAGGGACCCGGCCTCGGGATATTTT; CDR3aa: CASSLRDPASGYF
v_gene: TRBV27; abundance: .; d_gene: .; j_gene: TRBJ1-2; CDR3nt: TGTGCCAGCAGTTACAACAGCAACTATGGCTACACCTTC; CDR3aa: CASSYNSNYGYTF
v_gene: TRBV19; abundance: once; d_gene: .; j_gene: TRBJ2-3; CDR3nt: TGTGCCAGTAGACCCAGGGAAGCACCAGATACGCAGTATTTT; CDR3aa: CASRPREAPDTQYF
v_gene: TRBV21-1; abundance: .; d_gene: .; j_gene: TRBJ1-3; CDR3nt: TGTGCCAGCAGAAAGGACAGATCTGGAAACACCATATATTTT; CDR3aa: CASRKDRSGNTIYF
v_gene: TRBV2; abundance: .; d_gene: .; j_gene: TRBJ2-7; CDR3nt: TGTGCCGGGGGCCCAGGACTAGGGTACGAGCAGTACTTC; CDR3aa: CAGGPGLGYEQYF
v_gene: TRBV28; abundance: once; d_gene: TRBD1; j_gene: TRBJ1-5; CDR3nt: TGTGCCAGCAGCCGGACAGGGATCGCTCAGCCCCAGCATTTT; CDR3aa: CASSRTGIAQPQHF
v_gene: TRBV27; abundance: .; d_gene: TRBD2; j_gene: TRBJ2-4; CDR3nt: TGTGCCAGCAGGAGACTAGCGGGAGGAGGGAACATTCAGTACTTC; CDR3aa: CASRRLAGGGNIQYF
v_gene: TRBV28; abundance: .; d_gene: TRBD2; j_gene: TRBJ2-1; CDR3nt: TGTGCCAGCAGTCGTAGCGGGCCCTCCTACAATGAGCAGTTCTTC; CDR3aa: CASSRSGPSYNEQFF
v_gene: TRBV25-1; abundance: .; d_gene: .; j_gene: TRBJ2-3; CDR3nt: TGTGCCAGCAGTGAATCCAGGGCTAGCACAGATACGCAGTATTTT; CDR3aa: CASSESRASTDTQYF
v_gene: TRBV19; abundance: .; d_gene: .; j_gene: TRBJ2-5; CDR3nt: TGTGCCAGTAGTCCAGGTCACCAGAGGCGAGAGACCCAGTACTTC; CDR3aa: CASSPGHQRRETQYF
v_gene: TRBV29-1; abundance: .; d_gene: .; j_gene: TRBJ1-2; CDR3nt: TGCAGCGTTGTAAGCGGAGCCTATGGCTACACCTTC; CDR3aa: CSVVSGAYGYTF
v_gene: TRBV28; abundance: .; d_gene: TRBD1; j_gene: TRBJ1-2; CDR3nt: TGTGCCAGCAGTTTATTTTTAGGGATGGACGCGTCAATGGATGGACAGGATTTATACTATGGCTACACCTTC; CDR3aa: CASSLFLGMDASMDGQDLYYGYTF
v_gene: TRBV27; abundance: .; d_gene: TRBD1; j_gene: TRBJ2-5; CDR3nt: TGTGCCAGCAGTCCACAGGGGCCGCAAGAGACCCAGTACTTC; CDR3aa: CASSPQGPQETQYF
v_gene: TRBV7-2; abundance: .; d_gene: .; j_gene: TRBJ1-1; CDR3nt: TGTGCCAGCAGCTTAGTTGGACGGGACACTGAAGCTTTCTTT; CDR3aa: CASSLVGRDTEAFF